This T cell receptor (beta chain) emerged from a study of OX40 agonist ivuxolimab in advanced cancers. The study in broad terms: Ivuxolimab was an agonistic, fully human IgG2 monoclonal antibody directed against OX40 (CD134), a costimulatory receptor. The purpose of peripheral TCRbeta sequencing was to test whether ivuxolimab changed TCR sequence diversity and led to clonal T-cell expansion. Intravenous ivuxolimab was administered to patients every 2 weeks at six dose levels: 0.01, 0.1, 0.3, 1.5, 3 and 10 mg/kg. A male proportion of around 81% and a mean age of approximately 55 years, ranging from roughly 23 to 90, were recorded for the dose-escalation cohort. Patients were allowed to have had prior anti-PD-1, anti-PD-L1 or anti-CTLA-4 therapy, and 30% to 50% of the dose-escalation patients had previously received checkpoint inhibitors. The monotherapy dose-escalation portion (N of about 52 patients) of the phase I ivuxolimab trial is reported in the paper. Partial responses occurred in three dose-escalation patients: two with cutaneous melanoma and one with hepatocellular carcinoma. Of the roughly 50 dose-escalation patients, hepatocellular carcinoma was present in around 20, melanoma in roughly 15, renal cell carcinoma in 9 and head and neck cancer in 9. The paper as a whole reports these results and caveats: After ivuxolimab, more expanded clones were found on average in CD8+ T cells than in CD4+ T cells. The antigen specificity of the clonally expanded peripheral T cells was not determined. At doses of 0.1 to 3.0 mg/kg, clonal expansion of both CD4+ and CD8+ T cells in blood was seen between baseline and week 6. Low levels of normalized T-cell clonal expansion were also seen in some patients who did not respond. In partial responders in the 0.1-3.0 mg/kg groups, normalized peripheral clonal expansion was found to be among the lowest, especially among CD8+ T cells.

As regards this clone: This receptor's antigen is unknown. It has no much larger one-base neighbor in the sample; base qualities were not kept.

The trial excluded patients who had a history of autoimmune disease or were on systemic immunosuppression. Peripheral blood for TCR sequencing was collected from all dose cohorts at baseline, on cycle 4 day 1, and on cycle 7 day 1. The samples were drawn from a first-in-human, open-label, multicenter phase I dose-escalation trial of ivuxolimab. Adults with locally advanced or metastatic melanoma, renal cell carcinoma, hepatocellular carcinoma or head and neck squamous cell carcinoma were enrolled in the trial. CD4+ and CD8+ T cells were sorted separately from peripheral blood before TCR sequencing. Genomic DNA was extracted from sorted cells for sequencing of the TCRbeta CDR3 region. The immunoSEQ Assay was used for sequencing of TCRbeta CDR3 regions. Entries here come from immuneACCESS through TCRdb and include only in-frame sequences with V and J called. Some clones fail to appear in such tables; in the studies checked, an unresolved V gene covers under half of the shortfall, and the cause of the remainder is unknown. The sample table records some 74,000 clones; 88% of these occur just once. The ten largest account for under 1% of the sample.

From the germline V gene (reference sequence), CDR1 is LNHDA and CDR2 is SQIVND. Its CDR3 holds 14 amino acids, cysteine through phenylalanine. The sequence is cut down to CDR3 DNA, 42 bases in frame from base 1. Trimming removed 4 bases from V and 2 bases from J, leaving 11 bases between the germline ends. This TCR was recovered from an adult with an advanced solid tumor such as melanoma, head and neck, liver or kidney cancer. Recombination linked TRBV19 to TRBJ1-2; the D segment cannot be called with confidence. This specimen was CD4+ or CD8+ T cells sorted from blood, taken in a trial of the OX40 agonist ivuxolimab. The CDR3: CASSTAGRNYGYTF. The nucleotides read TGTGCCAGTAGTACCGCGGGCAGGAACTATGGCTACACCTTC.